Here is one TCR beta chain with its context. Its matching antigen is unknown. Germline V gene data show CDR1 as SGHDT and CDR2 as YYEEEE. The V and J ends lost 4 bases and 4 bases respectively, with 11 bases between them. The CDR3 contains 14 residues. TCRdb used MiXCR to reprocess the reads, holding one entry per CDR3 protein. The sample holds about 140,000 distinct CDR3 sequences, 5.5% to 7% seen once. These data are taken from a study of T cell repertoires in cytomegalovirus infection. Study background: Carrying CMV and the relevant HLA type showed in public TCR beta signatures. Study-level findings and limits: The cumulative frequency of public TCR beta families distinguished individuals who carried CMV together with the relevant HLA. Within the response measured ex vivo, HLA-C-restricted CMV-specific TCR beta clonotypes were dominant.

The specimen was PBMCs. The gene calls are TRBV5-6 and TRBJ1-4; tentatively, D is TRBD1 (5 bases). This TCR was sampled from a human donor in good health (CMV status not recorded). Some clones in this sample may be carry-over from other donors' samples. The CDR3 nucleotides are TGTGCCAGCAGCCACCGGGACTTTAATGAAAAACTGTTTTTT. Translating gives CASSHRDFNEKLFF. The variable domain in full, with the rest retrieved from reference TRBV5-6 and TRBJ1-4, is DAGVTQSPTHLIKTRGQQVTLRCSPKSGHDTVSWYQQALGQGPQFIFQYYEEEERQRGNFPDRFSGHQFPNYSSELNVNALLLGDSALYLCASSHRDFNEKLFFGSGTQLSVL.